These T cell receptor beta chains were read from a single sample in a study. TCRdb passed the 5' RACE reads through MiXCR, listing each CDR3 protein once. The sample holds roughly 69,000 distinct CDR3 sequences, about 22% seen once. Material: memory CD4+ T cells sorted from a lymph node. Every receptor here comes from a female donor with breast cancer. CDR3s include the opening cysteine and the closing phenylalanine or tryptophan. A D gene is named only where the DNA matches it firmly. Size values are once, few and many counts, or a class for expanded clones, and some rows have none.

len	j_gene	v_gene	d_gene	abundance	CDR3nt	CDR3aa
14	TRBJ2-5	TRBV5-1	NA	few	TGCGCCAGCAGCTCGGGACCGAACCAAGAGACCCAGTACTTC	CASSSGPNQETQYF
12	TRBJ2-7	TRBV29-1	TRBD2	NA	TGCAGCGCCGGGACTACTTCCTACGAGCAGTACTTC	CSAGTTSYEQYF
15	TRBJ1-1	TRBV27	NA	few	TGTGCCAGCAGTTTATCCTGGGGGGCGCTGACTGAAGCTTTCTTT	CASSLSWGALTEAFF
15	TRBJ1-1	TRBV4-2	NA	few	TGCGCCAGCAGCTTATTGGGACCCTATAACACTGAAGCTTTCTTT	CASSLLGPYNTEAFF
16	TRBJ1-2	TRBV6-6	NA	NA	TGTGCCAGCAATCCTATTTCAACAGGGCCCAACTATGGCTACACCTTC	CASNPISTGPNYGYTF
12	TRBJ2-3	TRBV6-1	NA	NA	TGTGCCAGCAGTGCCAGGGGCTATACGCGGTATTTT	CASSARGYTRYF
11	TRBJ1-2	TRBV29-1	NA	NA	TGCAGCGCAGGAACAGTAGGGGACTACACCTTC	CSAGTVGDYTF
15	TRBJ1-1	TRBV11-3	TRBD1	few	TGTGCCAGTCGCCCGGGGACAGAGCCTTACACTGAAGCTTTCTTT	CASRPGTEPYTEAFF
11	TRBJ2-3	TRBV7-2	NA	NA	TGTGTCAGCAGCTTCGGTCTCAGCTCGTATTTT	CVSSFGLSSYF
13	TRBJ2-2	TRBV7-2	NA	few	TGTGCCAGCAGCCTCAGACAGACCGGGGAGCTGTTTTTT	CASSLRQTGELFF
15	TRBJ1-1	TRBV15	NA	NA	TGTGCCACCAGCGCCCGACAGCTGATGAGCACTGAAGCTTTCTTT	CATSARQLMSTEAFF
10	TRBJ2-7	TRBV21-1	NA	NA	TGTGCCAGGCAGCTGGACTCCAGGTACTTC	CARQLDSRYF
16	TRBJ1-3	TRBV5-1	NA	many	TGCGCCAGCAGCTTGGCCTCGGGACAATCTGGAAACACCATATATTTT	CASSLASGQSGNTIYF
13	TRBJ2-4	TRBV10-1	NA	NA	TGCGCCAGCAGTGAGTCGAGGCGATCTCTTCAGTACTTC	CASSESRRSLQYF
15	TRBJ1-4	TRBV7-2	NA	many	TGTGCCAGCAGCTCCAGTATGAATGTCGAGGAAAAACTGTTTTTT	CASSSSMNVEEKLFF
14	TRBJ1-4	TRBV7-9	NA	NA	TGTGCCAGCAGCCGCGGCCAGGGGAGGGAAAAACTGTTTTTT	CASSRGQGREKLFF
16	TRBJ1-5	TRBV19	NA	NA	TGTGCCAGTAGTATTCAAGGGGGGGCAAGCAATCAGCCCCAGCATTTT	CASSIQGGASNQPQHF
11	TRBJ2-1	TRBV20-1	TRBD2	NA	TGCAGTGCCCAACTAGCGAATGAGCAGTTCTTC	CSAQLANEQFF
16	TRBJ2-7	TRBV7-2	NA	NA	TGTGCCAGCAGCTTATCCTCCTTACGGAGCTCCTACGAGCAGTACTTC	CASSLSSLRSSYEQYF
16	TRBJ2-2	TRBV15	NA	few	TGTGCCACCAGCAGCAGGGACCGTGGGGGCACCGGGGAGCTGTTTTTT	CATSSRDRGGTGELFF
17	TRBJ1-3	TRBV9	TRBD1	NA	TGTGCCAGCAGCGCGACGGGACAGAGTCTCTCTGGAAACACCATATATTTT	CASSATGQSLSGNTIYF
14	TRBJ2-5	TRBV2	TRBD2	few	TGTGCCAGCAGTGACGTGACTAGCTCAGAGACCCAGTACTTC	CASSDVTSSETQYF
15	TRBJ1-1	TRBV6-5	TRBD1	few	TGTGCCAGCAGTTACACTGGACAGGGACCCACTGAAGCTTTCTTT	CASSYTGQGPTEAFF
14	TRBJ1-4	TRBV2	NA	NA	TGTGCCAGCAGTGGCCGGGTTCCAAATGAAAAACTGTTTTTT	CASSGRVPNEKLFF
17	TRBJ2-1	TRBV5-1	TRBD1	few	TGCGCCAGCAGCTTGACAGGGGGCGAGCTTAACTACAATGAGCAGTTCTTC	CASSLTGGELNYNEQFF
14	TRBJ1-4	TRBV5-5	NA	NA	TGTGCCAGCAGCTTGGAACAGGGTAGTGAAAAACTGTTTTTT	CASSLEQGSEKLFF
12	TRBJ2-4	TRBV5-6	NA	NA	TGTGCCAGCAGCTTGGCCAAAAACATTCAGTACTTC	CASSLAKNIQYF
14	TRBJ1-1	TRBV7-9	TRBD1	few	TGTGCCAGCAGCTCGACAGGGGTTGGCACTGAAGCTTTCTTT	CASSSTGVGTEAFF
14	TRBJ1-2	TRBV7-2	TRBD1	NA	TGTGCCAGCAGCTTGGGACAGACTAACTATGGCTACACCTTC	CASSLGQTNYGYTF
14	TRBJ2-5	TRBV20-1	TRBD2	few	TGCAGTGCTGCCACCACTAGCGGACAAGAGACCCAGTACTTC	CSAATTSGQETQYF
16	TRBJ2-3	TRBV6-1	NA	few	TGTGCCAGCCTTCCAGGGGACCTGAAAGGTCCGGCTACGCAGTATTTT	CASLPGDLKGPATQYF
15	TRBJ1-1	TRBV13	NA	NA	TGTGCCAGCAGCCACATGTTCCGGGGTCGCTCTGAAGCTTTCTTT	CASSHMFRGRSEAFF
15	TRBJ1-5	TRBV4-1	NA	few	TGCGCCAGCAGCCAAGGGGGTTTGAGCGGTCAGCCCCAGCATTTT	CASSQGGLSGQPQHF
14	TRBJ2-7	TRBV7-2	TRBD1	NA	TGTGCCAACAGCCGACAGGGATTTTCCTACGAGCAGTACTTC	CANSRQGFSYEQYF
14	TRBJ2-3	TRBV5-1	NA	many	TGCGCCAGCAGCTTGGAACAGTTGACAGATACGCAGTATTTT	CASSLEQLTDTQYF
15	TRBJ1-2	TRBV29-1	NA	few	TGCAGCGTCCAAACCGACCTGTTCCGGAGGTATGGCTACACCTTC	CSVQTDLFRRYGYTF
15	TRBJ1-2	TRBV5-1	TRBD1	NA	TGCGCCAGCAGCTTCAAACACGGGACAGGGGATGGCTACACCTTC	CASSFKHGTGDGYTF
12	TRBJ2-5	TRBV10-3	NA	NA	TGTGCCATCAGTGGGGAACAAGAGACCCAGTGCTTC	CAISGEQETQCF
11	TRBJ1-2	TRBV6-2/TRBV6-3	NA	many	TGTGCCAGCAGTTTCCTAGATGGCTACACCTTC	CASSFLDGYTF
17	TRBJ1-1	TRBV5-1	NA	many	TGCGCCAGCAGCTGGACGGGGCAGGGTAATTCGAACACTGAAGCTTTCTTT	CASSWTGQGNSNTEAFF
15	TRBJ2-7	TRBV20-1	NA	NA	TGCAGTGCGAGCGGCCCCGGGACGGTGGGAGACGAGCAGTACTTC	CSASGPGTVGDEQYF
15	TRBJ2-3	TRBV12-3/TRBV12-4	NA	NA	TGTGCCAGCAGTCGGGACATTGCTAGCACAGATACGCAGTATTTT	CASSRDIASTDTQYF
13	TRBJ1-6	TRBV5-1	NA	NA	TGCGCCAGCAGCTTGGTGAGGAATTCACCCCTCCACTTT	CASSLVRNSPLHF
14	TRBJ1-2	TRBV5-1	NA	few	TGCGCCAGCAGCCCCACAGTCGGGGACTATGGCTACACCTTC	CASSPTVGDYGYTF
14	TRBJ1-1	TRBV7-2	NA	NA	TGTGCCAGCAGCTTATACATAGAATACACTGAAGCTTTCTTT	CASSLYIEYTEAFF
16	TRBJ2-2	TRBV20-1	TRBD2	many	TGCAGTGCTAGAGGACTAGCGGGAGGACCCACCGGGGAGCTGTTTTTT	CSARGLAGGPTGELFF
16	TRBJ2-2	TRBV5-1	NA	few	TGCGCCAGCACCCTCCCCGGGGGGCCGATCACCGGGGAGCTGTTTTTT	CASTLPGGPITGELFF
14	TRBJ2-5	TRBV20-1	TRBD2	NA	TGCAGTGCTAGTGACGGGAGGGCCCGGGAGACCCAGTACTTC	CSASDGRARETQYF
14	TRBJ2-7	TRBV29-1	TRBD1	few	TGCAGCGTCATCCGGGACAGCAGTTCCTACGAGCAGTACTTC	CSVIRDSSSYEQYF
14	TRBJ2-3	TRBV5-1	NA	NA	TGCGCCAGCAGCTTCCGGGGAGACGCAGATACGCAGTATTTT	CASSFRGDADTQYF
13	TRBJ1-1	TRBV5-1	TRBD1	NA	TGCGCCAGTAAACAGGGGGGTAGCGCTGAAGCTTTCTTT	CASKQGGSAEAFF
11	TRBJ2-5	TRBV28	NA	NA	TGTGCCAGCAGTGACCTTGGGACCCAGTACTTC	CASSDLGTQYF
19	TRBJ2-3	TRBV3-1	NA	once	TGTGCCAGCAGCCAAGGGGAGATGAGGGCCCGTCGGGGCACAGATACGCAGTATTTT	CASSQGEMRARRGTDTQYF